This note documents a single T cell receptor beta chain sequence. In the authors' methods: By means of reference gene primer amplification, nucleated cell counts were estimated. Data came from immunoSEQ multiplex PCR; TCRdb stores just in-frame clones and leaves some out. V, J and clone size reflect that table, while D and trimming were determined from the DNA. The top ten hold roughly 0.9% of the sample, which has 190,000 or so clones, around nine tenths seen once. After removal of 3 bases from V and 2 bases from J, the junction contained 7 bases not matched to a gene. From germline, CDR1 is KGHSH and CDR2 LQKENI. The CDR3 has 17 residues. This record belongs to a study of blood T cell repertoires in COVID-19. Study-wide background: Samples representing acute and convalescent COVID-19 were sourced from the United States, Italy and Spain. PBMCs, B-cell-depleted T cells, or T cells were the source of the cDNA or gDNA that made up the material.

The sequenced sample was peripheral blood. The sequence was obtained from a woman under 30 who had recovered from COVID-19. The J gene is TRBJ2-3, the V gene TRBV18; 11 bases match TRBD2. The CDR3 DNA is TGTGCCAGCTCACCGGGGCCGGGACTAGCGGCCACAGATACGCAGTATTTT. Its protein is CASSPGPGLAATDTQYF.